This T cell receptor beta chain was observed in a study of blood T cell repertoires in COVID-19. The overall study: The study drew acute and convalescent COVID-19 samples from the United States, Italy and Spain.

Using immunoSEQ multiplex PCR, the repertoire was profiled, and TCRdb retains in-frame clones only, with some absent. The repertoire has approximately 100,000 clones, 75% to 95% of them found once; the top ten carry about 6.3%. The TCR originated in a human donor in a cohort sampled during active COVID-19. Source material: peripheral blood.

CDR3 sequence: CASRATGLNEQFF. In nucleotides, the CDR3 is TGTGCCAGCAGAGCTACGGGACTCAATGAGCAGTTCTTC. The gene calls are TRBV5-4 and TRBJ2-1; possible D gene TRBD2, 6 bases. CDR1 and CDR2 from the germline V gene are SGHNT and YYREEE (reference sequence). V was pared by 5 bases and J by 6 bases, with 12 bases between. This CDR3 region has 13 residues.